Presented here are 5 T cell receptor beta chains from one specimen sequenced in a study of T cell responses to AZD1222 COVID-19 vaccine. The table came from immunoSEQ multiplex PCR; TCRdb's copy has only in-frame clones and leaves some out. The data contain some 140,000 clones, roughly nine tenths of them seen just once; the ten biggest clones take up approximately 3.4%. Sequenced here: peripheral blood, sampled on day 0 of AZD1222 vaccination. These receptors were taken from an adult in good health.

The genes are TRBV18 and TRBJ2-1; 7 bases agree with TRBD2. V dropped 3 bases and J dropped 4; count of bases not matched to a gene: 9. The CDR3 has 16 residues. Germline V gives CDR1 KGHSH, CDR2 LQKENI. The CDR3 sequence: CASSPREAGMYNEQFF. Here the CDR3 DNA reads TGTGCCAGCTCACCGCGAGAAGCGGGAATGTACAATGAGCAGTTCTTC.

V usage is TRBV5-1 and J usage is TRBJ1-1; D perhaps matches TRBD1 (5 bases). CDR1 is SGHRS and CDR2 is YFSETQ in the germline V gene. V lost 3 bases, J lost 6 bases, and 18 bases lay in between. This CDR3 region has 15 residues. CDR3 sequence: CASSSGPLGGAEAFF. Written as DNA, the CDR3 is TGCGCCAGCAGCTCGGGACCGCTGGGAGGGGCTGAAGCTTTCTTT.

This chain joins TRBV5-4 and TRBJ2-7; 7 bases agree with TRBD1. Germline CDR1 SGHNT, CDR2 YYREEE (reference sequence). The CDR3 runs 16 residues. Trimming at V came to 2 bases and at J to 5 bases, leaving 13 bases not matched to a gene. The CDR3: CASSFGGRGRMDEQYF. In nucleotides, the CDR3 is TGTGCCAGCAGCTTTGGCGGTAGGGGGCGCATGGACGAGCAGTACTTC.

The chain recombines TRBV19 with TRBJ1-4; D unresolved. The CDR3 spans 14 residues. Germline values: CDR1 LNHDA, CDR2 SQIVND (reference sequence). V lost 3 bases to trimming and J lost 6 bases, with 11 bases between them. The DNA of the CDR3 is TGTGCCAGTAGTATCGGGTCGGGCTATGAAAAACTGTTTTTT. It encodes CASSIGSGYEKLFF.

The chain uses TRBV10-1 and TRBJ2-5; 8 bases align to TRBD2. The CDR3 is 17 amino acids. V trimming: 7 bases; J trimming: 5 bases; junction bases outside the gene matches: 18. Germline CDR1 reads WNHNN; CDR2 reads SYGVQD (reference sequence). CDR3 bases: TGCGCCAGCATTGCCCGGGGGGAGCGGGAGTGGCACGAGACCCAGTACTTC. This sequence encodes CASIARGEREWHETQYF.